The entry that follows covers one T cell receptor beta chain sequence. It has no known antigen specificity. No base quality values were provided; no much bigger clone lies one nucleotide off. The CDR3 sequence holds 15 residues, the cysteine and phenylalanine included. Only the CDR3 portion is preserved as DNA: 45 bases, with reading frame beginning at the first base. Based on the germline V gene (reference sequence), the CDR1 and CDR2 sequences are LNHDA and SQIVND. V is pruned by 5 bases and J by 2 bases, leaving 8 bases of the junction without a gene match. The method was the immunoSEQ multiplex PCR assay. TCRdb stores this immuneACCESS table with in-frame sequences only. Part of the clones is absent; in the studies checked, under half of the shortfall reflects unresolved V genes, and no reason is known for the rest. This sample is represented by hundreds of clones; roughly 89% of them were singletons. 3.5% to 5% of the sample belongs to the ten largest clones.

The data were taken from a study of T cell repertoires in chronic hepatitis B (dated by TCRdb to the late 2010s). Sequenced: total CD8+ T cells from PBMCs. The chain employs TRBV19 and TRBJ1-2, and 7 junctional nucleotides match TRBD1. The receptor comes from a human donor with chronic hepatitis B virus infection. The sequence in DNA is TGTGCCAGTAGTTTTGGACAGGAGATAAACTATGGCTACACCTTC. This yields the protein CASSFGQEINYGYTF.